This T cell receptor (beta chain) was found in a study of radiotherapy plus CTLA-4 blockade in lung cancer listed by TCRdb under 2018. In terms of the full investigation: Among the enrolled patients, about 20% had an objective response, and approximately 33% reached disease control.

Focal radiation therapy combined with CTLA-4 blockade (ipilimumab) was tested in patients with chemo-refractory metastatic non-small-cell lung cancer. Including cysteine and phenylalanine, the CDR3 has 15 amino acids. The retained sequence is limited to the CDR3, 45 bases, with the frame set at the first base. Taken from the germline V gene, the CDR1 and CDR2 loops are MDHEN and SYDVKM. V is cut by 6 bases and J by 2 bases, and the space between the germline ends is 14 bases. The library was built by means of the immunoSEQ multiplex PCR assay. The table was pulled from immuneACCESS by TCRdb, which kept in-frame rearrangements only. Such tables lose some clones; where checked, under half of the loss comes from unresolved V genes, and the rest has no known cause. This sample has more than 40,000 clones in its table, and around nine tenths of those were observed once. Jointly, the top ten make up 6.5% to 9% of the sample.

General conclusions and limits of the study: Early dynamic changes in blood T cell clones, together with increased serum interferon-beta after radiation, were reported as the strongest predictors of response. After treatment with radiotherapy and ipilimumab, TCR clones that originated in tumors expanded in peripheral blood.

Turning to this clone: The specificity of this receptor is unknown. No much larger clone exists at a distance of one base, and base qualities are not known.

Sample: peripheral blood, taken from a patient treated with radiotherapy plus ipilimumab. The TCR was taken from a human donor with non-small cell lung cancer whose response to radiotherapy plus ipilimumab could not be evaluated. Rearrangement joined TRBV28 to TRBJ2-1, with TRBD1 perhaps the D gene, on 6 matching bases. The CDR3 protein sequence reads: CASSPDRSTYNEQFF. In nucleotides, the sequence is TGTGCCAGCAGCCCCGACAGGTCGACCTACAATGAGCAGTTCTTC.